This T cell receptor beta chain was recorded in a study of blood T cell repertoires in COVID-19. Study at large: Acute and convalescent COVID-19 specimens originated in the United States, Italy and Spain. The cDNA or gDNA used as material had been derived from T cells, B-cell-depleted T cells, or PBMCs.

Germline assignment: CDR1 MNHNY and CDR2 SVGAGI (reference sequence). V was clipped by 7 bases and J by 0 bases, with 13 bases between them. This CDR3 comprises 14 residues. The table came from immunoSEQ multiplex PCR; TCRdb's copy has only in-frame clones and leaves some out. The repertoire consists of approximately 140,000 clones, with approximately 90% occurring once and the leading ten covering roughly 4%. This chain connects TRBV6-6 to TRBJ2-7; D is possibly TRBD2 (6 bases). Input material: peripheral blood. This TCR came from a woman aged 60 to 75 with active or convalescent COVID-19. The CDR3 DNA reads TGTGCCAGCATGATCGGGGGACCCTCCTACGAGCAGTACTTC. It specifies CASMIGGPSYEQYF.